These 5 T cell receptor beta chains came from one sample sequenced in a study of blood T cell repertoires in COVID-19. Repertoires were generated with immunoSEQ multiplex PCR, while TCRdb's copy carries only in-frame clones and drops some. The sample lists 250,000 to 300,000 clones, 80% to 90% occurring once. Sequencing input: peripheral blood. These receptors were collected from a woman in her forties who had recovered from COVID-19.

The chain uses TRBV3-1 (or the pseudogene TRBV3-2) and TRBJ1-5, with D perhaps matching TRBD1 (5 bases). This CDR3 has 16 residues. The germline V gene encodes CDR1 LGHDT and CDR2 YNNKEL (reference sequence). Trimming stripped 1 base from V and 5 bases from J, with 15 bases between. CDR3 nucleotides: TGTGCCAGCAGCCAAGGCGGGGGGGGAACCCATCAGCCCCAGCATTTT. It specifies CASSQGGGGTHQPQHF.

This chain links TRBV3-1 (or the pseudogene TRBV3-2) with TRBJ2-5; 8 bases fit TRBD2. The ends lost 4 bases at V and 12 bases at J; junction bases unmatched: 10. CDR1 LGHDT and CDR2 YNNKEL come from the germline V gene (reference sequence). This CDR3 comprises 13 residues. CDR3 residues: CASSLSGTSVEYF. The CDR3 DNA reads TGTGCCAGCAGCCTTAGCGGGACGAGTGTTGAGTACTTC.

This clone was counted once. CDR3 amino acids: CASSKGGRGQGTTFTDTQYF. The CDR3, as DNA: TGTGCCAGCAGCAAAGGCGGTAGGGGACAGGGGACCACCTTCACAGATACGCAGTATTTT. The V and J genes are TRBV21-1 and TRBJ2-3; the DNA was not used to check the table's D call, TRBD1. TRBV21-1 is given as a pseudogene. This CDR3 is built from 20 residues.

V usage is TRBV5-6 and J usage is TRBJ2-7; D is possibly TRBD2 (6 bases). V was shortened by 5 bases and J by 7 bases, with 10 bases between the two germline ends. CDR3 size: 11 residues. CDR1 is SGHDT, CDR2 YYEEEE, per germline. The CDR3 is CASRQAGEQYF. In DNA, the CDR3 is TGTGCCAGCAGACAGGCGGGGGAGCAGTACTTC.

The chain has TRBV5-4 and TRBJ2-2, with 8 bases matching TRBD2. Germline loops: CDR1 SGHNT, CDR2 YYREEE (reference sequence). This CDR3 is built from 14 residues. V shed 10 bases, J shed 7 bases, and the junction held 12 bases outside the gene matches. CDR3 nucleotides: TGTGCCCAAACCTCGGGGGGGCTCGGCGGGGAGCTGTTTTTT. It yields the protein CAQTSGGLGGELFF.